These 24 T cell receptor beta chains were sequenced from one sample in a study of blood T cell repertoires in COVID-19. The protocol was immunoSEQ multiplex PCR, while the TCRdb copy is restricted to in-frame clones and leaves out a portion. The sample consists of about 120,000 clones, 75% to 85% of them appearing once. The sample comprised peripheral blood. The source is a woman aged 55 to 70 with acute or convalescent COVID-19.

This chain links TRBV10-2 with TRBJ1-5; weak D call: TRBD1 (5 bases). The CDR3 consists of 15 residues. Germline V gives CDR1 WSHSY, CDR2 SAAADI. V was shortened by 6 bases and J by 2 bases, with 14 bases between the two germline ends. CDR3 sequence reads: CASSTGLYGNQPQHF. In nucleotides, the CDR3 is TGCGCCAGCAGCACGGGACTTTATGGCAATCAGCCCCAGCATTTT.

This rearrangement joins TRBV12-3 or TRBV12-4 to TRBJ1-1, with D perhaps matching TRBD1 (6 bases). The CDR3 length is 11 residues. The V and J ends lost 6 bases and 8 bases respectively, with 10 bases between them. The CDR3 sequence is CASRTGQEAFF. DNA for the CDR3: TGTGCCAGCAGAACAGGACAGGAAGCTTTCTTT.

J is TRBJ2-1 and V is TRBV7-2; 9 bases are shared with TRBD2. Germline V CDR1 and CDR2: SGHTA, FQGNSA. V shed 4 bases and J 1 base; nucleotides not matched to a gene: 2. This CDR3 is 15 amino acids long. CDR3 sequence: CASSSLAGSYNEQFF. CDR3 nucleotides: TGTGCCAGCAGCTCTCTAGCGGGATCCTACAATGAGCAGTTCTTC.

The chain couples TRBV28 to TRBJ1-1; 7 bases map to TRBD1. The CDR3 spans 15 residues. The V gene's germline CDR1 is MDHEN and CDR2 SYDVKM. V shed 6 bases and J 7 bases; nucleotides not matched to a gene: 14. The CDR3 bases are TGTGCCAGCAGCCCCTGGGACAGAACACGCTATGAAGCTTTCTTT. Amino acid sequence: CASSPWDRTRYEAFF.

The chain has TRBV4-2 and TRBJ2-7, with a possible D match to TRBD2 (5 bases). Germline CDR1 reads LGHNA; CDR2 reads YNFKEQ. Deletions cut 4 bases from V and 3 bases from J, with 13 bases between. The CDR3 consists of 14 residues. CDR3 region: CASSLPGILYEQYF. In DNA, the CDR3 is TGTGCCAGCAGCCTTCCGGGGATTCTCTACGAGCAGTACTTC.

The chain recombines TRBV14 with TRBJ1-6, with D unresolved. V was cut by 1 base and J by 9 bases, with 10 bases left in between. Germline V gives CDR1 SGHDN, CDR2 FVKESK. The CDR3 runs 14 residues. This CDR3 reads CASSQVVGGSPLHF. As DNA, the CDR3 is TGTGCCAGCAGCCAAGTCGTAGGAGGTTCACCCCTCCACTTT.

The chain employs TRBV6-4 and TRBJ2-3; weak D call: TRBD2 (5 bases). Germline lookup yields CDR1 MRHNA and CDR2 SNTAGT. The CDR3 is 15 amino acids. Between the trimmed V and J ends, which lost 5 bases and 0 bases, there was a span of 12 bases. This chain's CDR3 is CASSMDSASTDTQYF. The CDR3 DNA reads as TGTGCCAGCAGTATGGACTCCGCTAGCACAGATACGCAGTATTTT.

The rearrangement uses TRBV11-2 and TRBJ1-5, with TRBD1 matching 7 bases. V lost 4 bases, J lost 5 bases, and 2 bases stayed unmatched. CDR3 size: 13 residues. Germline V CDR1 and CDR2: SGHAT, FQNNGV. In DNA, the CDR3 is TGTGCCAGCAGCTCCAGGGGGGATCAGCCCCAGCATTTT. This encodes CASSSRGDQPQHF.

The chain recombines TRBV24-1 with TRBJ2-1, with 7 bases fitting TRBD2. CDR1 is KGHDR, CDR2 SFDVKD, per germline. Trimming at V came to 2 bases and at J to 0 bases, leaving 6 bases not matched to a gene. The CDR3 spans 17 residues. CDR3: CATSDSRGDGSYNEQFF. In DNA form, the CDR3 reads TGTGCCACCAGTGATTCACGGGGGGACGGCTCCTACAATGAGCAGTTCTTC.

The V gene is TRBV7-9, the J gene TRBJ1-5; TRBD1 aligns across 9 bases. CDR3 size: 14 residues. Germline CDR1 SEHNR, CDR2 FQNEAQ (reference sequence). With V trimmed by 5 bases and J by 7 bases, 6 bases remained unmatched. The CDR3 loop is CASSPGQGYQPQHF. The CDR3 DNA follows: TGTGCCAGCAGCCCGGGACAGGGCTACCAGCCCCAGCATTTT.

This clone was detected a few times. The V call is TRBV7-9, the J call TRBJ2-7, with D possibly matching TRBD1 (5 bases). CDR3 length equals 14 residues. Trimming removed 5 bases at V and 3 bases at J, with 14 bases between. Per germline, CDR1 SEHNR and CDR2 FQNEAQ (reference sequence). The CDR3 nucleotides are TGTGCCAGCAGCGTAGTGCCGCAGGGCTACGAGCAGTACTTC. It yields the protein CASSVVPQGYEQYF.

The chain carries TRBV3-1 (or the pseudogene TRBV3-2) and TRBJ1-1; D perhaps matches TRBD1 (6 bases). V was cut by 6 bases and J by 0 bases, with 14 bases left in between. CDR1 and CDR2 from the germline V gene are LGHDT and YNNKEL (reference sequence). There are 15 residues in the CDR3. DNA for the CDR3: TGTGCCAGCAGACCCCAGGGGCTGGTGAACACTGAAGCTTTCTTT. Translated, it gives CASRPQGLVNTEAFF.

This clone came up once. The chain carries TRBV18 and TRBJ1-2; no reliable D call. Trimming pared 2 bases from V and 0 bases from J, leaving 13 bases between. Germline V gene data show CDR1 as KGHSH and CDR2 as LQKENI. This CDR3 spans 16 amino acids. This CDR3 reads CASSPWNSRTNYGYTF. CDR3 nucleotide sequence: TGTGCCAGCTCACCATGGAACAGCCGAACTAACTATGGCTACACCTTC.

V usage is TRBV7-8 and J usage is TRBJ2-4; perhaps TRBD2 as D (7 bases). Trimming shortened V by 4 bases and J by 9 bases, and 22 bases separated the two germline ends. The length of the CDR3 is 16 residues. Germline values: CDR1 SGHVS, CDR2 FQNEAQ. The CDR3 is CASSSLGRGGSGIQYF. The CDR3 nucleotides are TGTGCCAGCAGCTCCCTGGGGAGGGGGGGCTCTGGCATTCAGTACTTC.

The J gene is TRBJ2-2, the V gene TRBV6-5; possibly TRBD2 for D (5 bases). Germline V gene sequence: CDR1 MNHEY, CDR2 SVGAGI. The CDR3 runs to 14 residues. V gave up 6 bases and J gave up 1 base, with 9 bases separating them. CDR3 nucleotides: TGTGCCAGCAGGAGGGAATTGAACACCGGGGAGCTGTTTTTT. Protein sequence: CASRRELNTGELFF.

This clone was observed many times. This sequence joins TRBV5-1 and TRBJ2-7; D is possibly TRBD1 (6 bases). Per the germline V gene, CDR1 is SGHRS and CDR2 is YFSETQ. Trimming removed 3 bases from V and 5 bases from J, with 24 bases in between. The CDR3 runs to 17 residues. The CDR3 region is CASSSPLKTGRAHEQYF. The DNA for the CDR3 is TGCGCCAGCAGCTCGCCGCTAAAGACAGGTCGGGCCCACGAGCAGTACTTC. The full variable domain, completed using reference TRBV5-1 and TRBJ2-7, is KAGVTQTPRYLIKTRGQQVTLSCSPISGHRSVSWYQQTPGQGLQFLFEYFSETQRNKGNFPGRFSGRQFSNSRSEMNVSTLELGDSALYLCASSSPLKTGRAHEQYFGPGTRLTVT.

The chain links TRBV15 to TRBJ1-1; the D is unclear. V was pared by 5 bases and J by 4 bases, with 17 bases between. Germline V CDR1 and CDR2: LNHNV, YYDKDF (reference sequence). The CDR3 runs 15 residues. The CDR3 DNA follows: TGTGCCACCAGCCCGATCGGGGAAGTGGCCACTGAAGCTTTCTTT. Translation: CATSPIGEVATEAFF.

This chain links TRBV15 with TRBJ2-7; the D gene is possibly TRBD2 (7 bases). Per the germline V gene, CDR1 is LNHNV and CDR2 is YYDKDF (reference sequence). With 1 base removed from V and 2 bases from J, the gap between germline ends came to 9 bases. The length of the CDR3 is 14 residues. The CDR3 region is CATSRGGGPYEQYF. CDR3 nucleotide sequence: TGTGCCACCAGCAGAGGGGGGGGGCCCTACGAGCAGTACTTC.

The chain links TRBV18 to TRBJ2-7; D is perhaps TRBD2 (5 bases). Germline loops: CDR1 KGHSH, CDR2 LQKENI. Trimming shortened V by 6 bases and J by 6 bases, and 18 bases separated the two germline ends. This CDR3 is 14 amino acids long. DNA of the CDR3: TGTGCCAGCTCCCCAAAGAGTACTAGTGGCGAGCAGTACTTC. This encodes CASSPKSTSGEQYF.

V usage is TRBV5-1 and J usage is TRBJ2-2; TRBD2 matches at 7 bases. V dropped 6 bases and J dropped 2; count of bases not matched to a gene: 7. The CDR3 consists of 15 residues. Germline V lookup: CDR1 SGHRS, CDR2 YFSETQ. CDR3 residues: CASTLKRGNTGELFF. The CDR3 nucleotides read TGCGCCAGCACGCTAAAGCGGGGCAACACCGGGGAGCTGTTTTTT.

The V and J genes are TRBV29-1 and TRBJ1-1, with D possibly being TRBD1 (5 bases). Trimming pared 4 bases from V and 7 bases from J, leaving 16 bases between. The CDR3 length is 13 residues. The germline gives CDR1 SQVTM, CDR2 ANQGSEA. The CDR3 here is CSVGGQGYGEAFF. Written as DNA, the CDR3 is TGCAGCGTTGGGGGTCAGGGATACGGTGAAGCTTTCTTT.

J is TRBJ1-2 and V is TRBV7-2; D unresolved. Per the germline V gene, CDR1 is SGHTA and CDR2 is FQGNSA. The CDR3 loop spans 12 amino acids. Trimming took 2 bases from V and 6 from J, leaving 7 bases between them. CDR3: CASSLQENGYTF. The CDR3, as DNA: TGTGCCAGCAGCTTACAGGAAAATGGCTACACCTTC. Full variable domain (outside the CDR3, taken from reference TRBV7-2 and TRBJ1-2): GAGVSQSPSNKVTEKGKDVELRCDPISGHTALYWYRQSLGQGLEFLIYFQGNSAPDKSGLPSDRFSAERTGGSVSTLTIQRTQQEDSAVYLCASSLQENGYTFGSGTRLTVV.

V and J are TRBV2 and TRBJ1-2; no reliable D call. The CDR3 extends over 15 amino acids. With 4 bases removed from V and 0 bases from J, the gap between germline ends came to 12 bases. CDR1 is SNHLY and CDR2 is FYNNEI in the germline V gene. The DNA of the CDR3 is TGTGCCAGCAGTGTCGTACAGCCAACTAACTATGGCTACACCTTC. Protein product: CASSVVQPTNYGYTF. The entire variable domain, with the rest obtained from reference TRBV2 and TRBJ1-2, is as follows: EPEVTQTPSHQVTQMGQEVILRCVPISNHLYFYWYRQILGQKVEFLVSFYNNEISEKSEIFDDQFSVERPDGSNFTLKIRSTKLEDSAMYFCASSVVQPTNYGYTFGSGTRLTVV.

This clone was observed a single time. One junction end does not reproduce the germline sequence, and a read error may be involved. J is TRBJ1-1 and V is TRBV7-2; 9 bases are shared with TRBD1. The V gene's germline CDR1 is SGHTA and CDR2 FQGNSA. The CDR3 is 15 residues long. This CDR3 reads CASSSGQGRNPEAFF. CDR3 bases: TGTGCCAGCAGCTCGGGACAGGGTAGGAACCCTGAAGCTTTCTTT.